Ten or more counts support the clone carrying this TCR beta chain. The antigen remains undetermined. Patients were all untreated before their thyroid surgery. Original processing methods: It was from CDR3 differences across clinicopathological groups that a distant-metastasis classifier for papillary thyroid cancer was built. Via MiXCR, TCRdb re-called the PCR reads. The V and J calls and clone size come from TCRdb's table, not from the authors' own analysis. The data hold about 16,000 clones, with about 20% observed a single time. Germline CDR1 is MNHEY and CDR2 is SVGEGT. Trimming left V 0 bases short and J 8 bases short, with 1 base between. This CDR3 spans 11 amino acids. The data derive from a study of metastatic and nonmetastatic thyroid tumors. The overall study: Repertoires from malignant and benign thyroid patients were compared across blood and tumor or nodule tissue.

Study-level findings and limits: TCR beta diversity was reportedly significantly higher in malignant thyroid tumors than benign nodules, in blood and tumor.

This chain connects TRBV6-2 or TRBV6-3 to TRBJ1-4; no reliable D call. This receptor was taken from a female donor with papillary thyroid cancer or a benign thyroid nodule (not recorded which). Some clones in this sample may be carry-over from other donors' samples. Sequencing input: adjacent normal tissue. The CDR3: CASSYSEKLFF. CDR3 nucleotide sequence: TGTGCCAGCAGTTACTCGGAAAAACTGTTTTTT.